This TCR beta chain derives from a study of shared clonotypes between healthy human individuals. The CDR3 has 15 residues. V lost 2 bases to trimming and J lost 6 bases; unmatched junction nucleotides: 6. CDR1 and CDR2 from the germline V gene are MGHRA and YSYEKL. This clone is a singleton in its sample. The protocol was immunoSEQ multiplex PCR, while the TCRdb copy is restricted to in-frame clones and leaves out a portion. This sample has 1.4 million to 1.5 million clones, with roughly 96% found just once. Specimen: naive CD4+ T cells sorted from blood. Regarding subset: CD45RA+ positively selected. The receptor was derived from a man aged 25 to 40 in good health. The chain employs TRBV4-1 and TRBJ2-3; TRBD1 matches 9 bases. The CDR3 DNA follows: TGCGCCAGCAGCCAAAGAGACAGGGGGTATGATACGCAGTATTTT. Translated: CASSQRDRGYDTQYF.